A single sample is the source of the 25 T cell receptor beta chains below, sequenced in a study of cytomegalovirus exposure and HLA in healthy donors. Primers included in the PCR were 60 Vbeta and 13 Jbeta primers. Measured with immunoSEQ multiplex PCR; TCRdb has only the in-frame clones, and not every one. The table has around 180,000 clones, around 68% seen once. Input material: PBMCs. The source is a girl aged 5-17 years in good health and CMV-seronegative.

The chain couples TRBV10-3 to TRBJ1-1; 7 bases align to TRBD1. Germline assignment: CDR1 ENHRY and CDR2 SYGVKD. The CDR3 extends over 15 amino acids. V lost 10 bases, J lost 1 base, and 12 bases stayed unmatched. CDR3 amino acids: CASRDSVKGNTEAFF. DNA for the CDR3: TGTGCCAGTAGGGACAGCGTTAAGGGGAACACTGAAGCTTTCTTT.

The genes are TRBV5-1 and TRBJ2-7; D is uncertain. The length of the CDR3 is 11 residues. The V end lost 5 bases, the J end lost 7 bases, and 10 bases lay between the germline ends. The germline gives CDR1 SGHRS, CDR2 YFSETQ. CDR3 DNA: TGCGCCAGCAGAAGGAGTGAAGAGCAGTACTTC. It yields the protein CASRRSEEQYF.

A few counts support this clone. This chain connects TRBV11-2 to TRBJ2-1; perhaps TRBD2 as D (6 bases). V was shortened by 2 bases and J by 10 bases, with 9 bases between the two germline ends. Germline values: CDR1 SGHAT, CDR2 FQNNGV. The CDR3 is 12 residues long. CDR3 protein: CASSLWGDEQFF. CDR3 nucleotide sequence: TGTGCCAGCAGCTTATGGGGGGACGAGCAGTTCTTC.

The V call is TRBV4-1, the J call TRBJ2-3, with 9 bases lining up with TRBD2. Germline V gives CDR1 MGHRA, CDR2 YSYEKL. V was clipped by 0 bases and J by 3 bases; unmatched bases: 4. The CDR3 covers 16 residues. CDR3 residues: CASSQEGRGGTDTQYF. The CDR3, as DNA: TGCGCCAGCAGCCAAGAAGGGCGGGGGGGAACAGATACGCAGTATTTT.

The rearrangement links TRBV5-1 to TRBJ2-7; 11 bases match TRBD2. The CDR3 is 15 residues long. Germline V lookup: CDR1 SGHRS, CDR2 YFSETQ. The junction had 5 bases not matched to a gene; V was cut back by 5 bases and J by 1 base. The CDR3 loop reads CASRAGTSGSYEQYF. The CDR3 nucleotides read TGCGCCAGCAGGGCCGGGACTAGCGGATCCTACGAGCAGTACTTC.

The chain carries TRBV7-9 and TRBJ1-1; D may be TRBD1 (6 bases). The CDR3 spans 14 residues. Trimming pared 5 bases from V and 6 bases from J, leaving 16 bases between. The germline V gene has CDR1 SEHNR and CDR2 FQNEAQ (reference sequence). The CDR3 nucleotides read TGTGCCAGCAGCCAGGGTAGAGGGGGAGCTGAAGCTTTCTTT. Its protein is CASSQGRGGAEAFF.

J is TRBJ1-4 and V is TRBV4-1; D is unresolved. This CDR3 has 18 residues. Germline CDR1 MGHRA, CDR2 YSYEKL. Trimming removed 1 base from V and 4 bases from J, with 19 bases in between. For the CDR3, the DNA is TGCGCCAGCAGCCAAGCCCGCCTTAAAACTCTTTTTAATGAAAAACTGTTTTTT. The encoded protein is CASSQARLKTLFNEKLFF.

V gene TRBV6-1 combines with J gene TRBJ1-4; D ambiguous. V was clipped by 3 bases and J by 1 base, with 15 bases between them. The CDR3 has 17 amino acids. Germline CDR1 MNHNS, CDR2 SASEGT. As DNA, the CDR3 is TGTGCCAGCAGTGATCTCCCACGGTCGGGAACTAATGAAAAACTGTTTTTT. Translating it yields CASSDLPRSGTNEKLFF.

The V gene is TRBV6-5, the J gene TRBJ1-1, with D possibly being TRBD1 (6 bases). CDR3 length equals 15 residues. Per germline, CDR1 MNHEY and CDR2 SVGAGI. V was pared by 6 bases and J by 10 bases, with 24 bases between. This CDR3 reads CASSEQGPQLGLAFF. Here the CDR3 DNA reads TGTGCCAGCAGCGAACAGGGTCCCCAACTTGGTTTAGCTTTCTTT.

The chain carries TRBV11-1 and TRBJ1-1; tentative D call: TRBD1 (5 bases). CDR1 and CDR2 (germline): SGHAT, FQDESV (reference sequence). The CDR3 has 15 amino acids. The germline V and J ends were trimmed by 0 bases and 5 bases, with 13 bases remaining between them. CDR3 sequence: CASSLAVQGGTEAFF. As DNA, the CDR3 is TGTGCCAGCAGCTTAGCCGTGCAGGGAGGGACTGAAGCTTTCTTT.

In this sample, this clone turned up a few times. CDR3 region: CASRRDINEQFF. For the CDR3, the DNA is TGTGCCAGCAGGAGGGACATCAATGAGCAGTTCTTC. The chain employs TRBV7-9 and TRBJ2-1; D is possibly TRBD1 (6 bases). V was clipped by 6 bases and J by 6 bases, with 9 bases between them. This CDR3 region has 12 residues. CDR1 SEHNR and CDR2 FQNEAQ come from the germline V gene (reference sequence).

CDR3 protein: CASGLSGNTIYF. DNA of the CDR3: TGTGCCAGCGGGCTCTCTGGAAACACCATATATTTT. The chain has TRBV14 and TRBJ1-3; D ambiguous. V was clipped by 8 bases and J by 0 bases, with 5 bases between them. The germline V gene encodes CDR1 SGHDN and CDR2 FVKESK. The CDR3 extends over 12 amino acids. Full variable domain (missing parts from reference TRBV14 and TRBJ1-3): EAGVTQFPSHSVIEKGQTVTLRCDPISGHDNLYWYRRVMGKEIKFLLHFVKESKQDESGMPNNRFLAERTGGTYSTLKVQPAELEDSGVYFCASGLSGNTIYFGEGSWLTVV.

This chain connects TRBV6-1 to TRBJ1-5; a possible D gene is TRBD1 (5 bases). CDR1 is MNHNS, CDR2 SASEGT, per germline. CDR3 length: 15 residues. The V and J ends lost 5 bases and 7 bases respectively, with 18 bases between them. The CDR3 nucleotides are TGTGCCAGCAGTCCCCCGGGGGGGAGAGGACAGCCCCAGCATTTT. Translation gives CASSPPGGRGQPQHF.

This clone was picked up one time. V usage is TRBV6-5 and J usage is TRBJ2-5; tentatively, D is TRBD2 (7 bases). Germline loops: CDR1 MNHEY, CDR2 SVGAGI. Trimming shortened V by 4 bases and J by 5 bases, and 14 bases separated the two germline ends. CDR3 length: 14 amino acids. The CDR3 spells CASSSGGGFETQYF. The CDR3 coding sequence is TGTGCCAGCAGTTCTGGGGGGGGCTTTGAGACCCAGTACTTC.

The chain is built from TRBV7-3 and TRBJ1-2; 7 bases align to TRBD1. Germline V lookup: CDR1 SGHTA, CDR2 FQGTGA. The CDR3 runs 13 residues. Germline trimming cut 6 bases from V and 2 bases from J; bases unmatched to any gene: 3. CDR3 in amino acids: CASRPGQNYGYTF. In nucleotides, the CDR3 is TGTGCCAGCAGACCGGGACAGAACTATGGCTACACCTTC.

This clone showed up just a few times. The chain employs TRBV29-1 and TRBJ2-7; possible D gene TRBD2, 6 bases. Per the germline V gene, CDR1 is SQVTM and CDR2 is ANQGSEA. V shed 0 bases and J shed 2 bases, with 11 bases lying between them. This CDR3 region has 14 residues. The CDR3 nucleotides are TGCAGCGTTGAAGATCCGGGGGAAACCTACGAGCAGTACTTC. Its protein is CSVEDPGETYEQYF.

This clone was counted between two and nine times. The CDR3, as DNA: TGTGCCAGCAGCGCTTCGGACAGGGGCGCCTACGAGCAGTACTTC. It specifies CASSASDRGAYEQYF. The rearrangement joins TRBV9 to TRBJ2-7; TRBD1 matches 9 bases. The V and J ends lost 3 bases and 2 bases, in that order; junction bases with no gene match: 6. This CDR3 is built from 15 residues. From germline, CDR1 is SGDLS and CDR2 YYNGEE.

V is TRBV6-5 and J is TRBJ1-3, with TRBD1 matching over 7 bases. Germline-derived CDR1 and CDR2 are MNHEY and SVGAGI. The ends lost 4 bases at V and 0 bases at J; junction bases unmatched: 6. The CDR3 spans 16 residues. This chain's CDR3 is CASSWDSVLSGNTIYF. CDR3 bases: TGTGCCAGCAGTTGGGACAGCGTGCTCTCTGGAAACACCATATATTTT.

This clone has only a few counts. This rearrangement joins TRBV11-2 to TRBJ1-3; D uncertain. V lost 1 base, J lost 0 bases, and 10 bases lay in between. CDR1 is SGHAT and CDR2 is FQNNGV in the germline V gene. This CDR3 comprises 16 residues. The CDR3: CASSLVRQSSGNTIYF. CDR3 bases: TGTGCCAGCAGCTTAGTTCGCCAGTCCTCTGGAAACACCATATATTTT.

J is TRBJ2-5 and V is TRBV5-6, with 9 bases matching TRBD1. The better agreement between TRBJ2-7 and the DNA end casts doubt on the J call. The CDR3 is 14 residues long. Looked up from germline, CDR1 is SGHDT and CDR2 is YYEEEE. The CDR3 region has the DNA TGTGCCAGCAGGGGACAGGGCTCTTCCTACGAGCAGTACTTC. It translates to CASRGQGSSYEQYF.

This chain uses TRBV27 with TRBJ1-1, with 8 bases matching TRBD1. This CDR3 contains 14 residues. Germline CDR1 and CDR2: MNHEY and SMNVEV (reference sequence). The V gene end was trimmed by 6 bases and the J gene end by 4 bases; junction bases not matched to a gene: 7. CDR3 coding DNA: TGTGCCAGCAGCCCCAGGGGGCTGAGCACTGAAGCTTTCTTT. Translated: CASSPRGLSTEAFF.

The J gene is TRBJ2-7, the V gene TRBV7-8; TRBD1 matches at 7 bases. From germline, CDR1 is SGHVS and CDR2 FQNEAQ. The CDR3 runs 14 residues. V shed 2 bases and J 6 bases; nucleotides not matched to a gene: 7. The chain's CDR3 is CASSLPGQQVEQYF. As DNA, the CDR3 is TGTGCCAGCAGCTTACCGGGACAGCAGGTCGAGCAGTACTTC.

The rearrangement uses TRBV30 and TRBJ1-2; no reliable D call. The ends were cut back, 5 bases at V and 4 bases at J, with 20 bases in the middle. The germline V gene has CDR1 GTSNPN and CDR2 SVGIG (reference sequence). There are 15 residues in the CDR3. Here the CDR3 reads CAWEQGFDTFYGYTF. As DNA, the CDR3 is TGTGCCTGGGAACAAGGTTTTGACACCTTCTATGGCTACACCTTC.

A few counts support this clone. The chain uses TRBV5-5 and TRBJ2-7; D not resolved. Per the germline V gene, CDR1 is SGHKS and CDR2 is YYEKEE (reference sequence). Trimming removed 3 bases from V and 4 bases from J, with 5 bases in between. The CDR3 extends over 11 amino acids. The CDR3 nucleotides are TGTGCCAGCAGCTCCCCTTACGAGCAGTACTTC. Protein: CASSSPYEQYF.

This clone was seen a handful of times. The chain links TRBV7-3 to TRBJ2-5, with TRBD2 identical over 11 bases. Germline CDR1 and CDR2: SGHTA and FQGTGA. V was pared by 5 bases and J by 1 base, with 0 bases of the junction left unmatched. The CDR3 is 14 residues long. CDR3 sequence reads: CASSLAGGQETQYF. CDR3 DNA sequence: TGTGCCAGCAGCCTAGCGGGGGGCCAAGAGACCCAGTACTTC.